These 15 T cell receptor beta chains came from one sample sequenced in a study of vaccination and CD4 T cells after COVID-19. The treatment denotes: approximately nine-day PBMC culture with coronavirus spike peptide pools or control peptides (ViraFEST assay). These TCRs are of unknown antigen specificity. Sequencing of DNA taken from cultured CD4+ T cells relied on the Oncomine TCR Beta short-read assay. Each CDR3 protein is one row after TCRdb ran MiXCR on the PCR reads. The table records 9,500 to 15,000 distinct CDR3 sequences, about 53% of them present only once. The sample was CD4+ T cells from blood, cultured in vitro. Every receptor here comes from a human donor who had recovered from COVID-19.

This rearrangement joins TRBV5-1 to TRBJ2-5; 7 bases match TRBD1. Losses at the gene ends were 3 bases for V and 5 bases for J; bases not matched to a gene: 7. Germline V gives CDR1 SGHRS, CDR2 YFSETQ. The CDR3 runs 14 residues. CDR3 protein: CASSYRGGSETQYF. The CDR3 bases are TGCGCCAGCAGCTACAGGGGTGGATCGGAGACCCAGTACTTC.

The gene calls are TRBV7-3 and TRBJ2-7, with 7 bases fitting TRBD2. This CDR3 region has 15 residues. Germline values: CDR1 SGHTA, CDR2 FQGTGA. V dropped 5 bases and J dropped 1; count of bases not matched to a gene: 8. DNA for the CDR3: TGTGCCAGCAGCGAGTTCGCGGGAGAATCCTACGAGCAGTACTTC. It translates to CASSEFAGESYEQYF. Filled out from reference TRBV7-3 and TRBJ2-7, the complete variable domain reads GAGVSQTPSNKVTEKGKYVELRCDPISGHTALYWYRQSLGQGPEFLIYFQGTGAADDSGLPNDRFFAVRPEGSVSTLKIQRTERGDSAVYLCASSEFAGESYEQYFGPGTRLTVT.

The CDR3, as DNA: TGTGCCAGCAGCCCTACCAACACTGAAGCTTTCTTT. Amino acids: CASSPTNTEAFF. The chain recombines TRBV7-2 with TRBJ1-1; no clear D gene. V lost 5 bases to trimming and J lost 2 bases, with 6 bases between them. The germline gives CDR1 SGHTA, CDR2 FQGNSA. The length of the CDR3 is 12 residues.

This chain uses TRBV28 with TRBJ1-5, with no clear D. Germline CDR1 MDHEN, CDR2 SYDVKM. The CDR3 length is 14 residues. With 2 bases removed from V and 1 base from J, the gap between germline ends came to 6 bases. The CDR3 bases are TGTGCCAGCAGTTTAGCGCTAAGCAATCAGCCCCAGCATTTT. It translates to CASSLALSNQPQHF. The complete variable domain, with remaining parts taken from reference TRBV28 and TRBJ1-5, reads DVKVTQSSRYLVKRTGEKVFLECVQDMDHENMFWYRQDPGLGLRLIYFSYDVKMKEKGDIPEGYSVSREKKERFSLILESASTNQTSMYLCASSLALSNQPQHFGDGTRLSIL.

This sequence joins TRBV19 and TRBJ2-1; TRBD2 is a possible D gene (5 bases). The V gene lost 3 bases and the J gene lost 8 bases, with 8 bases spanning the gap. Germline-derived CDR1 and CDR2 are LNHDA and SQIVND (reference sequence). This CDR3 is built from 12 residues. CDR3 nucleotides: TGTGCCAGTAGTATGCGGCGGGATGAGCAGTTCTTC. It translates to CASSMRRDEQFF.

J is TRBJ1-2 and V is TRBV5-6; the D is unclear. V lost 0 bases and J 5 bases, leaving 5 bases between the germline ends. The CDR3 has 12 residues. Germline CDR1 SGHDT, CDR2 YYEEEE. The CDR3 coding sequence is TGTGCCAGCAGCTTGGTCAGATATGGCTACACCTTC. Translating gives CASSLVRYGYTF.

This chain connects TRBV6-2 or TRBV6-3 to TRBJ1-5; TRBD1 is a possible D gene (6 bases). Germline V gives CDR1 MNHEY, CDR2 SVGEGT. This CDR3 spans 15 amino acids. V dropped 2 bases and J dropped 2 bases, with 10 bases sitting between them. CDR3 coding DNA: TGTGCCAGCAGTTACCATTCAGGGGGCAATCAGCCCCAGCATTTT. Its translation is CASSYHSGGNQPQHF.

This rearrangement joins TRBV28 to TRBJ1-2; D unresolved. Germline CDR1 is MDHEN and CDR2 is SYDVKM. V shed 7 bases and J shed 5 bases, with 14 bases lying between them. The CDR3 loop spans 13 amino acids. CDR3 amino acids: CASTQARGYGYTF. The DNA of the CDR3 is TGTGCCAGCACCCAGGCCCGGGGTTATGGCTACACCTTC.

The chain is built from TRBV30 and TRBJ1-5; D not certain. CDR1 and CDR2 from the germline V gene are GTSNPN and SVGIG (reference sequence). The ends were cut back, 0 bases at V and 9 bases at J, with 9 bases in the middle. The CDR3 is 12 amino acids. The DNA of the CDR3 is TGTGCCTGGAGTGTACACCTTGGGCCCCAGCATTTT. Protein product: CAWSVHLGPQHF.

The chain recombines TRBV10-2 with TRBJ2-2, with TRBD2 matching over 7 bases. The CDR3 covers 15 residues. The trim removed 3 bases at V and 4 bases at J, leaving 5 bases unmatched. Germline CDR1 is WSHSY and CDR2 is SAAADI. The CDR3, as DNA: TGCGCCAGCAGTGATGTCGGGAGGAGCACCGGGGAGCTGTTTTTT. It specifies CASSDVGRSTGELFF.

The gene calls are TRBV10-2 and TRBJ1-1; D gene uncertain. Trimming removed 2 bases from V and 3 bases from J, with 16 bases in between. In germline, CDR1 is WSHSY, CDR2 SAAADI. This CDR3 comprises 16 residues. The CDR3: CASSEIGWFGDTEAFF. The DNA for the CDR3 is TGCGCCAGCAGTGAGATTGGGTGGTTTGGTGACACTGAAGCTTTCTTT.

This clonotype was detected a few times. The genes are TRBV2 and TRBJ2-3; 8 nucleotides align to TRBD2. Germline V CDR1 and CDR2: SNHLY, FYNNEI. Trimming cost V 6 bases and J 1 base; bases outside gene matches: 9. The CDR3 runs 16 residues. CDR3 in amino acids: CASSAGGLAGTDTQYF. In DNA, the CDR3 is TGTGCCAGCAGCGCGGGGGGACTTGCCGGCACAGATACGCAGTATTTT.

This clonotype has only a few counts. The genes are TRBV10-3 and TRBJ2-5, with 13 bases that match TRBD2. V trimming: 8 bases; J trimming: 2 bases; junction bases outside the gene matches: 11. CDR1 is ENHRY and CDR2 is SYGVKD in the germline V gene. The length of the CDR3 is 17 residues. The CDR3 sequence: CAIQDTSGRAGQETQYF. The DNA of the CDR3 is TGTGCCATCCAGGACACTAGCGGGAGGGCCGGTCAAGAGACCCAGTACTTC.

This chain links TRBV7-9 with TRBJ1-2; D possibly corresponds to TRBD1 (6 bases). The CDR3 sequence is 15 residues long. CDR1 and CDR2 from the germline V gene are SEHNR and FQNEAQ (reference sequence). The V end was cut by 5 bases, the J end by 0 bases, with 13 bases between. CDR3 coding DNA: TGTGCCAGCAGCCTAGGACAGTCCCCTAACTATGGCTACACCTTC. Protein sequence: CASSLGQSPNYGYTF.

This clonotype has a handful of counts. The V and J genes are TRBV27 and TRBJ2-7; 10 positions agree with TRBD2. This CDR3 has 15 amino acids. Germline CDR1 MNHEY, CDR2 SMNVEV (reference sequence). V was clipped by 6 bases and J by 5 bases; unmatched bases: 10. CDR3 loop: CASRESSGSLHEQYF. CDR3 bases: TGTGCCAGCAGGGAGTCTAGCGGGAGCCTCCACGAGCAGTACTTC.